The 30 T cell receptor beta chains below were found in one sample sequenced in a study of blood T cells in healthy people across ages. Sample-barcoded 5' priming and a J-beta primer mix drove a second PCR of about 6 to 11 cycles. In TCRdb, the 5' RACE reads were re-called with MiXCR into one record per CDR3 protein. The sample contains 1.4 million to 1.5 million distinct CDR3 sequences, 42% of which appear only once. Material for sequencing was blood. Receptors originate from a woman under 30 in good health.

This clonotype is a singleton in its sample. J is TRBJ2-5 and V is TRBV20-1; TRBD2 might be the D (5 bases). V was shortened by 3 bases and J by 11 bases, with 28 bases between the two germline ends. This CDR3 has 16 amino acids. Germline CDR1 reads DFQATT; CDR2 reads SNEGSKA (reference sequence). CDR3 nucleotide sequence: TGCAGTGCTAGGTCCTGGGGTGGGGAGTCCTACAATGAGCAGTACTTC. Protein: CSARSWGGESYNEQYF.

This clonotype turned up a few times. The chain couples TRBV20-1 to TRBJ2-1; D may be TRBD2 (5 bases). Germline values: CDR1 DFQATT, CDR2 SNEGSKA (reference sequence). V shed 3 bases and J shed 0 bases, with 12 bases lying between them. The CDR3 is 15 residues long. CDR3 bases: TGCAGTGCTAGGCCCGGGGTGAGCTCCTACAATGAGCAGTTCTTC. The encoded protein is CSARPGVSSYNEQFF.

The genes are TRBV11-3 and TRBJ2-3; 11 nucleotides match TRBD2. This CDR3 comprises 16 residues. The germline gives CDR1 SGHNT, CDR2 YENEEA. Trimming cost V 5 bases and J 6 bases; bases outside gene matches: 10. This chain's CDR3 is CASSPLAGGPRDTQYF. The CDR3 DNA sequence: TGTGCCAGCAGCCCATTAGCGGGGGGGCCTAGGGATACGCAGTATTTT.

This clonotype has only a few counts. The rearrangement joins TRBV20-1 to TRBJ2-5, with no clear D. There are 12 residues in the CDR3. Germline CDR1 and CDR2: DFQATT and SNEGSKA (reference sequence). Deletions cut 4 bases from V and 3 bases from J, with 9 bases between. In nucleotides, the CDR3 is TGCAGTGCTACCGGACGGGAAGAGACCCAGTACTTC. Translating gives CSATGREETQYF.

This clonotype was recorded a few times. The CDR3, as DNA: TGCGCAAGTCACTCCCGGGGGGCCTCCACAGATACGCAGTATTTT. It is translated as CASHSRGASTDTQYF. The V gene is TRBV5-1, the J gene TRBJ2-3; D might be TRBD2 (7 bases). Germline-derived CDR1 and CDR2 are SGHRS and YFSETQ. CDR3 length equals 15 residues.

V usage is TRBV4-1 and J usage is TRBJ2-7, with 9 positions matching TRBD1. J was trimmed by 4 bases and V by 0 bases; bases with no gene match: 4. Germline CDR1 and CDR2: MGHRA and YSYEKL. The CDR3 totals 15 residues. The CDR3 region is CASSQDDRGGYEQYF. The CDR3 DNA follows: TGCGCCAGCAGCCAAGATGACAGGGGGGGGTACGAGCAGTACTTC.

Only a few counts were recorded for this clonotype. The chain uses TRBV4-2 and TRBJ2-1, with 10 bases identical to TRBD2. Looked up from germline, CDR1 is LGHNA and CDR2 is YNFKEQ. CDR3 length: 14 amino acids. The V and J ends lost 3 bases and 5 bases, in that order; junction bases with no gene match: 1. CDR3 DNA sequence: TGTGCCAGCAGCCATACTAGCGGGAACAATGAGCAGTTCTTC. Amino acid sequence: CASSHTSGNNEQFF.

The V gene is TRBV6-5, the J gene TRBJ2-7; D possibly corresponds to TRBD2 (5 bases). This CDR3 is built from 13 residues. V lost 2 bases, J lost 5 bases, and 10 bases lay in between. CDR1 is MNHEY, CDR2 SVGAGI, per germline. The CDR3 spells CASSYRLGDEQYF. Here the CDR3 DNA reads TGTGCCAGCAGTTACCGGCTCGGGGACGAGCAGTACTTC.

V is TRBV3-1 and J is TRBJ2-7; 13 bases are a match to TRBD2. V gave up 4 bases and J gave up 7 bases; unmatched junction bases: 13. CDR3 size: 17 residues. Germline CDR1 LGHDT, CDR2 YNNKEL (reference sequence). The CDR3 DNA sequence: TGTGCCAGCAGCCTCGAAAGGACTAGCGGGAGTGGCAATGAGCAGTACTTC. Translation gives CASSLERTSGSGNEQYF.

This clonotype has just a few counts. The chain recombines TRBV29-1 with TRBJ2-3; D is ambiguous. Germline lookup yields CDR1 SQVTM and CDR2 ANQGSEA. V was shortened by 4 bases and J by 3 bases, with 17 bases between the two germline ends. CDR3 size: 15 residues. The CDR3 region has the DNA TGCAGCGTTGTGAAGGTGTCAAGGCAGACAGATACGCAGTATTTT. Its protein product is CSVVKVSRQTDTQYF.

This clonotype was observed a few times. The genes are TRBV7-2 and TRBJ2-5; the D gene is possibly TRBD2 (7 bases). Germline CDR1 is SGHTA and CDR2 is FQGNSA. V lost 7 bases to trimming and J lost 4 bases, with 19 bases between them. CDR3 size: 15 residues. The CDR3 sequence: CASTKRGARGETQYF. DNA of the CDR3: TGTGCCAGCACAAAACGGGGGGCGCGAGGAGAGACCCAGTACTTC.

This chain uses TRBV30 with TRBJ2-5; D is ambiguous. The CDR3 is made up of 12 amino acids. Germline loops: CDR1 GTSNPN, CDR2 SVGIG (reference sequence). V lost 0 bases, J lost 1 base, and 3 bases lay in between. The CDR3 loop reads CAWSVTQETQYF. In nucleotides, the CDR3 is TGTGCCTGGAGTGTAACCCAAGAGACCCAGTACTTC.

The rearrangement uses TRBV5-1 and TRBJ2-5; the match to TRBD2 covers 10 bases. Germline CDR1 SGHRS, CDR2 YFSETQ. Losses at the gene ends were 7 bases for V and 2 bases for J; bases not matched to a gene: 11. This CDR3 is 16 amino acids long. CDR3 nucleotides: TGCGCCAGCGGACGATTTAGCGGGGGGCCTCAAGAGACCCAGTACTTC. The encoded protein is CASGRFSGGPQETQYF.

This rearrangement joins TRBV24-1 to TRBJ2-2, with 8 bases fitting TRBD1. In germline, CDR1 is KGHDR, CDR2 SFDVKD. There are 17 residues in the CDR3. With 3 bases clipped from V and 5 bases from J, the junction kept 10 bases outside the gene matches. The CDR3: CATSDQPGQVLTGELFF. The CDR3 DNA is TGTGCCACCAGTGATCAACCGGGACAGGTTTTAACCGGGGAGCTGTTTTTT.

The V and J genes are TRBV10-3 and TRBJ1-1; D unresolved. Germline CDR1 ENHRY, CDR2 SYGVKD. The germline V and J ends were trimmed by 7 bases and 0 bases, with 18 bases remaining between them. The CDR3 is 16 residues long. The CDR3 DNA reads TGTGCCATCACCCAGCGGACGGATACCCTGAACACTGAAGCTTTCTTT. The encoded protein is CAITQRTDTLNTEAFF.

This clonotype has more than one count but fewer than ten. The chain carries TRBV29-1 and TRBJ1-2; no clear D gene. CDR3 length equals 12 residues. With 4 bases removed from V and 6 bases from J, the gap between germline ends came to 12 bases. Germline V lookup: CDR1 SQVTM, CDR2 ANQGSEA. For the CDR3, the DNA is TGCAGCGTTGGGGAGAGTGGCCATGGCTACACCTTC. Translation: CSVGESGHGYTF.

This chain links TRBV7-9 with TRBJ1-2; D call uncertain. The V gene's germline CDR1 is SEHNR and CDR2 FQNEAQ (reference sequence). The ends were cut back, 1 base at V and 6 bases at J, with 15 bases in the middle. The CDR3 runs to 15 residues. The CDR3 reads CASSLGGGIRDGYTF. CDR3 bases: TGTGCCAGCAGCTTAGGAGGAGGGATAAGGGATGGCTACACCTTC. Using reference TRBV7-9 and TRBJ1-2 for the parts outside the CDR3, the full variable domain is DTGVSQNPRHKITKRGQNVTFRCDPISEHNRLYWYRQTLGQGPEFLTYFQNEAQLEKSRLLSDRFSAERPKGSFSTLEIQRTEQGDSAMYLCASSLGGGIRDGYTFGSGTRLTVV.

A few counts support this clonotype. The V and J genes are TRBV2 and TRBJ1-1; perhaps TRBD1 as D (5 bases). CDR3 size: 13 residues. In germline, CDR1 is SNHLY, CDR2 FYNNEI. V lost 10 bases to trimming and J lost 0 bases, with 12 bases between them. The CDR3 region is CATSEGMNTEAFF. DNA of the CDR3: TGTGCCACCTCGGAGGGGATGAACACTGAAGCTTTCTTT.

Concerning this clonotype itself: At one end the junction does not follow the germline gene, possibly because of a read error. This chain uses TRBV14 with TRBJ2-7; D is unclear. The CDR3 covers 14 residues. Germline CDR1 is SGHDN and CDR2 is FVKESK. CDR3 in DNA: TGTGCCAGCAGCCAAGACTTATCGGGCTACGAGCAGTATTTC. Amino acids: CASSQDLSGYEQYF.

This chain uses TRBV20-1 with TRBJ1-2; D ambiguous. The germline gives CDR1 DFQATT, CDR2 SNEGSKA (reference sequence). The CDR3 contains 12 residues. The V gene lost 2 bases and the J gene lost 0 bases, with 4 bases spanning the gap. The CDR3 loop reads CSARPANYGYTF. The CDR3 DNA reads TGCAGTGCTAGACCGGCTAACTATGGCTACACCTTC.

The chain employs TRBV30 and TRBJ2-7, with TRBD1 matching 9 bases. V was clipped by 3 bases and J by 0 bases; unmatched bases: 3. The CDR3 is made up of 14 amino acids. Germline V gives CDR1 GTSNPN, CDR2 SVGIG (reference sequence). In DNA, the CDR3 is TGTGCCTGGAGAGGACAGGGGAGCTCCTACGAGCAGTACTTC. This sequence encodes CAWRGQGSSYEQYF.

The chain carries TRBV20-1 and TRBJ2-5; D possibly corresponds to TRBD1 (5 bases). The CDR3 consists of 11 residues. V gave up 5 bases and J gave up 5 bases, with 9 bases separating them. Germline values: CDR1 DFQATT, CDR2 SNEGSKA (reference sequence). The CDR3 nucleotides are TGCAGTGCTGGGGCGTGGGAGACCCAGTACTTC. Translating gives CSAGAWETQYF.

V gene TRBV29-1 combines with J gene TRBJ2-7; a possible D gene is TRBD2 (6 bases). CDR3 length: 11 amino acids. Germline V gene sequence: CDR1 SQVTM, CDR2 ANQGSEA. The V end was cut by 6 bases, the J end by 3 bases, with 9 bases between. The CDR3 DNA reads TGCAGCGTCCTTAGCGGCTACGAGCAGTACTTC. It specifies CSVLSGYEQYF.

The J gene is TRBJ2-1, the V gene TRBV5-1, with 12 nucleotides matching TRBD2. Germline values: CDR1 SGHRS, CDR2 YFSETQ. Losses at the gene ends were 4 bases for V and 4 bases for J; bases not matched to a gene: 9. There are 17 residues in the CDR3. Here the CDR3 DNA reads TGCGCCAGCAGCAGGGGTCTAGCGGGAGGGCAGTACAATGAGCAGTTCTTC. This sequence encodes CASSRGLAGGQYNEQFF.

The chain combines TRBV7-9 with TRBJ1-2; D unresolved. The CDR3 covers 14 residues. Germline V gives CDR1 SEHNR, CDR2 FQNEAQ (reference sequence). V was shortened by 0 bases and J by 5 bases, with 10 bases between the two germline ends. Written as DNA, the CDR3 is TGTGCCAGCAGCTTAGCGGGAACCCAATATGGCTACACCTTC. Translating gives CASSLAGTQYGYTF.

The table lists this clonotype with a few counts. The chain joins TRBV9 to TRBJ2-7; 10 bases fit TRBD2. The CDR3 is made up of 18 amino acids. Germline values: CDR1 SGDLS, CDR2 YYNGEE. Germline trimming cut 0 bases from V and 0 bases from J; bases unmatched to any gene: 9. CDR3 residues: CASSVGFLAGGNSYEQYF. The CDR3 DNA follows: TGTGCCAGCAGCGTAGGTTTCTTAGCGGGAGGCAACTCCTACGAGCAGTACTTC.

The chain links TRBV27 to TRBJ2-3, with TRBD2 identical over 9 bases. The CDR3 has 15 residues. Germline lookup yields CDR1 MNHEY and CDR2 SMNVEV (reference sequence). V was pared by 5 bases and J by 8 bases, with 11 bases of the junction left unmatched. The CDR3 coding sequence is TGTGCCAGCAGTCCCGGGACTAGCCGGTACGGTACGCAGTATTTT. Translating it yields CASSPGTSRYGTQYF.

This clonotype has more than one count but fewer than ten. The CDR3 DNA reads TGCAGTGCTAGAGACACTGGGACAGGGGGCGTGTATGGCTACACCTTC. Translating gives CSARDTGTGGVYGYTF. This chain connects TRBV20-1 to TRBJ1-2, with 12 bases matching TRBD1. V trimming: 0 bases; J trimming: 5 bases; junction bases outside the gene matches: 7. The V gene's germline CDR1 is DFQATT and CDR2 SNEGSKA (reference sequence). The CDR3 has 16 residues.

This clonotype occurred a few times. The V and J genes are TRBV30 and TRBJ2-1; 7 bases map to TRBD2. The trim removed 3 bases at V and 5 bases at J, leaving 7 bases unmatched. CDR1 is GTSNPN, CDR2 SVGIG, per germline (reference sequence). The CDR3 runs to 14 residues. The chain's CDR3 is CAWRRGGSNNEQFF. DNA of the CDR3: TGTGCCTGGAGGCGCGGCGGGAGTAACAATGAGCAGTTCTTC.

This clonotype was counted only a few times. V is TRBV10-2 and J is TRBJ2-3, with TRBD1 matching over 8 bases. This CDR3 region has 14 residues. CDR1 is WSHSY and CDR2 is SAAADI in the germline V gene. Trimming cost V 7 bases and J 2 bases; bases outside gene matches: 5. The CDR3 DNA sequence: TGCGCCAGCACCGGACAGGGCTACACAGATACGCAGTATTTT. Encoded protein: CASTGQGYTDTQYF.